The 8 T cell receptor beta chains given below trace back to one sample, sequenced in a study of blood T cell repertoires in COVID-19. TCRdb keeps only in-frame clones here, not all; method: immunoSEQ multiplex PCR. The table shows 200,000 to 300,000 clones, with 84% occurring only once. Sequenced material: peripheral blood. The receptors derive from a man aged 45-65 years with acute or convalescent COVID-19.

The chain carries TRBV28 and TRBJ2-5, with 11 bases lining up with TRBD2. Trimming removed 5 bases from V and 4 bases from J; junction bases left unmatched: 9. Germline assignment: CDR1 MDHEN and CDR2 SYDVKM. This CDR3 comprises 16 residues. The DNA for the CDR3 is TGTGCCAGCAGTCCCTGGGATAGCGGGAGGGCAGAGACCCAGTACTTC. As protein: CASSPWDSGRAETQYF.

This clone was counted a single time. The V call is TRBV6-1, the J call TRBJ1-6; D ambiguous. Germline CDR1 and CDR2: MNHNS and SASEGT. The CDR3 has 14 residues. V was clipped by 0 bases and J by 11 bases, with 11 bases between them. The CDR3 is CASSEARTSAPLHF. The CDR3, as DNA: TGTGCCAGCAGTGAAGCTAGAACGTCCGCACCCCTCCACTTT.

The V and J genes are TRBV9 and TRBJ2-3; tentatively, D is TRBD2 (6 bases). Trimming shortened V by 0 bases and J by 0 bases, and 8 bases separated the two germline ends. This CDR3 is 15 amino acids long. CDR1 and CDR2 (germline): SGDLS, YYNGEE. The CDR3 DNA reads as TGTGCCAGCAGCGTAGGGGGGGTGAGCACAGATACGCAGTATTTT. Its translation: CASSVGGVSTDTQYF.

The chain combines TRBV11-3 with TRBJ2-3, with 9 bases aligning to TRBD1. Unmatched junction bases numbered 7, after V lost 5 bases and J lost 4 bases. The CDR3 spans 15 residues. Germline V gene lookup returns CDR1 SGHNT and CDR2 YENEEA. CDR3 DNA sequence: TGTGCCAGCAGCGCCGGGACAGGGAGGGCAGATACGCAGTATTTT. This translates into CASSAGTGRADTQYF.

The chain uses TRBV21-1 and TRBJ2-3; whether TRBD1, the table's D call, matches the DNA was not checked. TRBV21-1 is marked as a pseudogene. There are 20 residues in the CDR3. In DNA form, the CDR3 reads TGTGCCAGCAGCAAAGGACAGATAAGCGAGGCAGCTACTAGCACAGATACGCAGTATTTT. This sequence encodes CASSKGQISEAATSTDTQYF.

The rearrangement uses TRBV12-3 or TRBV12-4 and TRBJ1-2; maybe TRBD1 (5 bases). V lost 6 bases, J lost 2 bases, and 10 bases lay in between. This CDR3 is 13 amino acids long. The CDR3 protein is CASRPQENYGYTF. In DNA form, the CDR3 reads TGTGCCAGCAGACCACAGGAAAACTATGGCTACACCTTC.

This clone was observed once. The rearrangement joins TRBV4-1 to TRBJ2-2; no definite D call. CDR1 is MGHRA, CDR2 YSYEKL, per germline. The V gene lost 4 bases and the J gene lost 1 base, with 7 bases spanning the gap. The CDR3 is 14 amino acids. The CDR3 protein is CASSRRWNTGELFF. The CDR3 nucleotides are TGCGCCAGCAGCCGCCGGTGGAACACCGGGGAGCTGTTTTTT.

The chain combines TRBV4-2 with TRBJ1-2; 7 bases match TRBD1. This CDR3 is built from 18 residues. Germline CDR1 LGHNA, CDR2 YNFKEQ. V trimming: 2 bases; J trimming: 0 bases; junction bases outside the gene matches: 12. CDR3 residues: CASSQIIRGTVSNYGYTF. The CDR3 DNA reads TGTGCCAGCAGCCAAATCATCCGCGGGACAGTCTCTAACTATGGCTACACCTTC.